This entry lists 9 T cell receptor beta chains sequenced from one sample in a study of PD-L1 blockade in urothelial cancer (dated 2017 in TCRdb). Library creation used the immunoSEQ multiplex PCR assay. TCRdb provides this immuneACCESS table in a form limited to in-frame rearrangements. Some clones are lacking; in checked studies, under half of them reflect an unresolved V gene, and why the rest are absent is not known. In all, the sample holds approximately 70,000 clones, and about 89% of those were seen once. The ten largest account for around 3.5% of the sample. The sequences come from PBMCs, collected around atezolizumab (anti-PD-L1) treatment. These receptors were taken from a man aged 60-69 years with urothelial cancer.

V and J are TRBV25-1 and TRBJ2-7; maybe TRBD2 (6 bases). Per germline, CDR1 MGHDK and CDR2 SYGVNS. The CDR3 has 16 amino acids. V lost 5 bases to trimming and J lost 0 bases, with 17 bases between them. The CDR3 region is CASSPISGYSSYEQYF. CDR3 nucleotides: TGTGCCAGCAGTCCCATTAGCGGCTACTCCTCCTACGAGCAGTACTTC.

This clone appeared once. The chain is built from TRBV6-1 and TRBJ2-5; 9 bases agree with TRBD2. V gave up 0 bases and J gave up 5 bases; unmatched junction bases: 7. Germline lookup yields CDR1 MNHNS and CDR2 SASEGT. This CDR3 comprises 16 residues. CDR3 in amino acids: CASSEAMGLAYETQYF. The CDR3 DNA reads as TGTGCCAGCAGTGAAGCAATGGGACTAGCCTATGAGACCCAGTACTTC.

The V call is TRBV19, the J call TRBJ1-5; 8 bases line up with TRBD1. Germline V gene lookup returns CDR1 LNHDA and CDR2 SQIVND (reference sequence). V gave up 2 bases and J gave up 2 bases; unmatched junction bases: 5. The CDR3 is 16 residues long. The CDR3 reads CASSIRTTGGNQPQHF. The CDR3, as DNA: TGTGCCAGTAGTATAAGAACGACAGGGGGCAATCAGCCCCAGCATTTT.

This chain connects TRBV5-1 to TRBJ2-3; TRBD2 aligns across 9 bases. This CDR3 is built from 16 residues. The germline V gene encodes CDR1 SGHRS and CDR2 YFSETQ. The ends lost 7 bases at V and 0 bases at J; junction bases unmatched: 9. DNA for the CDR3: TGCGCCAGCCTGGCGGGGGGGTCTACTAGCACAGATACGCAGTATTTT. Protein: CASLAGGSTSTDTQYF.

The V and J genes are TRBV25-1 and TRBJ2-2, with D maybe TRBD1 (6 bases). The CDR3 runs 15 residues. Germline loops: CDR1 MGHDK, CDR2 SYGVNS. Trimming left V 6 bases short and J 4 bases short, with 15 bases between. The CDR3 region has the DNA TGTGCCAGCAGCAAACCGGGACACAGCACCGGGGAGCTGTTTTTT. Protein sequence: CASSKPGHSTGELFF.

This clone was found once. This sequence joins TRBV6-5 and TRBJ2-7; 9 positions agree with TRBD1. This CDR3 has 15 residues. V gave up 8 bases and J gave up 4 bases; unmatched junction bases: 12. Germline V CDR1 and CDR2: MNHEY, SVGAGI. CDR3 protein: CASLSAGQGEYEQYF. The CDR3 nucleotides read TGTGCCAGCCTTTCGGCGGGACAGGGCGAATACGAGCAGTACTTC.

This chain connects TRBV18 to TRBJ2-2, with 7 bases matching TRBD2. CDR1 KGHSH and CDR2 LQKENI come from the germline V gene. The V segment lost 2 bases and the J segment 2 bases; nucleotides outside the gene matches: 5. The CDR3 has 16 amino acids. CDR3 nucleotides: TGTGCCAGCTCACCAGGGGCTAGCGGTAACACCGGGGAGCTGTTTTTT. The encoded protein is CASSPGASGNTGELFF. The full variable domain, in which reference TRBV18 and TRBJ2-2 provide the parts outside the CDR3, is NAGVMQNPRHLVRRRGQEARLRCSPMKGHSHVYWYRQLPEEGLKFMVYLQKENIIDESGMPKERFSAEFPKEGPSILRIQQVVRGDSAAYFCASSPGASGNTGELFFGEGSRLTVL.

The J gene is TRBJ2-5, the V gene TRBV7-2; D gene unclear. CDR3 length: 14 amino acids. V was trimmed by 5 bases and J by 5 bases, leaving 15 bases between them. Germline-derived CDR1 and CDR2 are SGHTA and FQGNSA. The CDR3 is CASSTGLTGETQYF. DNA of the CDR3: TGTGCCAGCAGCACCGGTCTGACTGGGGAGACCCAGTACTTC.

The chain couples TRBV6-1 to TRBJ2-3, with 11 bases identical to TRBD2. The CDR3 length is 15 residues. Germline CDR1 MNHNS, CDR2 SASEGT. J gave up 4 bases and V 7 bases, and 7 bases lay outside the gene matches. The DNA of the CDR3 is TGTGCCAGCAAAGCTACTAGCGGGGGTGCAGATACGCAGTATTTT. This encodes CASKATSGGADTQYF.